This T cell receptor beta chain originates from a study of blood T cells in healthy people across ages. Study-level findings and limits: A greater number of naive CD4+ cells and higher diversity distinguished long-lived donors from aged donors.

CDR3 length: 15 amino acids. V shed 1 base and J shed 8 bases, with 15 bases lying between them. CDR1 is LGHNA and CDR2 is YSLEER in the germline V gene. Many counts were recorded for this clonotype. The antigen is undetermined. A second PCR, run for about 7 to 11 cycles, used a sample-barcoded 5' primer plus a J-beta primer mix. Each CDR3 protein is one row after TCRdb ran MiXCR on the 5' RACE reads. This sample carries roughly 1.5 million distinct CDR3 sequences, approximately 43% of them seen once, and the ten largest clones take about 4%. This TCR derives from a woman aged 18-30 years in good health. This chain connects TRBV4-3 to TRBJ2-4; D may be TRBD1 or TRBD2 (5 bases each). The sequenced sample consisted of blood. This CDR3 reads CASSQVREGPDIQYF. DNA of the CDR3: TGCGCCAGCAGCCAAGTCCGTGAGGGGCCCGACATTCAGTACTTC.